Listed below are T cell receptor beta chains from one sample, sequenced in a study of T cell changes during pregnancy in multiple sclerosis. Sequenced by immunoSEQ multiplex PCR; TCRdb stores in-frame clones only, minus some. This table holds approximately 89,000 clones, around 94% found once. Sequences were derived from peripheral blood, sampled after pregnancy. The receptors here all came from a female donor in good health, enrolled as a control in a pregnancy study. The CDR3 runs from the conserved cysteine through the conserved F or W. The order of the fields is V gene, clone size, J gene, D gene, CDR3 protein, CDR3 DNA. A D gene is named only where the DNA matches it firmly. Clone sizes are given selectively: once, few, many, or a class where the clone is expanded.

TRBV2	NA	TRBJ1-1	TRBD1	CASRVDREAEAFF	TGTGCCAGCAGGGTTGACAGGGAGGCTGAAGCTTTCTTT
TRBV7-8	once	TRBJ2-5	NA	CASSTHGGQETQYF	TGTGCCAGCAGCACCCACGGGGGCCAAGAGACCCAGTACTTC
TRBV15	NA	TRBJ2-1	NA	CATSSYQGGGAPPYNEQFF	TGTGCCACCAGCAGTTATCAAGGGGGCGGGGCTCCCCCCTACAATGAGCAGTTCTTC
TRBV11-2	NA	TRBJ2-4	NA	CASSLDSVVDIQYF	TGTGCCAGCAGCTTAGATTCAGTGGTGGACATTCAGTACTTC
TRBV6-1	NA	TRBJ2-5	NA	CASSERRRGSETQYF	TGTGCCAGCAGTGAACGCAGACGCGGGTCAGAGACCCAGTACTTC
TRBV6-4	NA	TRBJ2-1	NA	CASSDFSGKSSYNEQFF	TGTGCCAGCAGTGACTTTTCCGGGAAGAGCTCCTACAATGAGCAGTTCTTC
TRBV11-2	NA	TRBJ2-7	NA	CASSLEPGSYEQYF	TGTGCCAGCAGCTTAGAACCGGGCTCCTACGAGCAGTACTTC
TRBV7-2	NA	TRBJ2-1	TRBD1	CASSFRQGVWNEQFF	TGTGCCAGCAGCTTTCGGCAGGGGGTCTGGAATGAGCAGTTCTTC
TRBV28	NA	TRBJ2-1	TRBD2	CASRPSGRAGNEQFF	TGTGCCAGCAGGCCCAGCGGGAGGGCCGGGAATGAGCAGTTCTTC
TRBV6-5	NA	TRBJ2-3	TRBD2	CASGSGGLRGDTQYF	TGTGCCAGCGGGTCGGGAGGGCTTAGGGGAGATACGCAGTATTTT
TRBV5-1	NA	TRBJ2-2	TRBD2	CASSFLAGGNTGELFF	TGCGCCAGCAGCTTTCTCGCGGGAGGGAACACCGGGGAGCTGTTTTTT
TRBV27	NA	TRBJ2-7	NA	CASSLSGRNYEQYF	TGTGCCAGCAGTTTATCGGGCAGGAACTACGAGCAGTACTTC
TRBV7-8	NA	TRBJ1-2	TRBD1	CASSLAFSRTGWNYGYTF	TGTGCCAGCAGCTTAGCGTTTTCTAGGACAGGGTGGAACTATGGCTACACCTTC
TRBV11-2	NA	TRBJ2-7	TRBD2	CASSFSGEGPYEQYF	TGTGCCAGCAGCTTTTCCGGGGAGGGACCCTACGAGCAGTACTTC
TRBV28	NA	TRBJ1-5	NA	CASSFREMGQPQHF	TGTGCCAGCAGTTTTAGGGAGATGGGTCAGCCCCAGCATTTT
TRBV4-1	NA	TRBJ2-1	TRBD1	CASSPGQGGNEQFF	TGCGCCAGCAGTCCGGGACAGGGAGGGAATGAGCAGTTCTTC
TRBV6-5	NA	TRBJ2-3	NA	CASRTGVEYTQYF	TGTGCCAGCAGAACGGGAGTAGAGTATACGCAGTATTTT
TRBV2	NA	TRBJ2-7	NA	CASRDTQSYEQYF	TGTGCCAGCAGGGACACCCAATCCTACGAGCAGTACTTC
TRBV13	NA	TRBJ2-1	NA	CASSLGWGGNEQFF	TGTGCCAGCAGCTTAGGCTGGGGAGGCAATGAGCAGTTCTTC
TRBV5-6	NA	TRBJ2-3	TRBD2	CASSWGLAGGTDTQYF	TGTGCCAGCAGCTGGGGTCTAGCGGGGGGCACAGATACGCAGTATTTT
TRBV28	NA	TRBJ1-1	NA	CASTSPDRLEAFF	TGTGCCAGCACGTCCCCAGACAGGCTTGAAGCTTTCTTT
TRBV6-4	NA	TRBJ2-1	NA	CASRDGQLNEQFF	TGTGCCAGCAGAGACGGACAGCTCAATGAGCAGTTCTTC